The subject of this entry is one TCR beta chain. This sample is part of a study of control samples from healthy donors and cancer patients. Produced via immunoSEQ multiplex PCR; TCRdb's table is partial and in-frame only. The sample carries around 150,000 clones, approximately 94% recorded once. This receptor was obtained from a man aged 55 to 70 with colorectal cancer. Sequenced input: PBMCs.

The CDR3 loop is CASSLGGPTGGEAGELFF. The CDR3 nucleotides are TGTGCCAGCAGCTTAGGTGGGCCGACAGGGGGCGAAGCCGGGGAGCTGTTTTTT. This chain joins TRBV7-9 and TRBJ2-2; 10 bases are a match to TRBD1. This CDR3 comprises 18 residues. Per the germline V gene, CDR1 is SEHNR and CDR2 is FQNEAQ (reference sequence). V was pared by 1 base and J by 6 bases, with 11 bases of the junction left unmatched. Full variable domain (outside the CDR3, taken from reference TRBV7-9 and TRBJ2-2): DTGVSQNPRHKITKRGQNVTFRCDPISEHNRLYWYRQTLGQGPEFLTYFQNEAQLEKSRLLSDRFSAERPKGSFSTLEIQRTEQGDSAMYLCASSLGGPTGGEAGELFFGEGSRLTVL.